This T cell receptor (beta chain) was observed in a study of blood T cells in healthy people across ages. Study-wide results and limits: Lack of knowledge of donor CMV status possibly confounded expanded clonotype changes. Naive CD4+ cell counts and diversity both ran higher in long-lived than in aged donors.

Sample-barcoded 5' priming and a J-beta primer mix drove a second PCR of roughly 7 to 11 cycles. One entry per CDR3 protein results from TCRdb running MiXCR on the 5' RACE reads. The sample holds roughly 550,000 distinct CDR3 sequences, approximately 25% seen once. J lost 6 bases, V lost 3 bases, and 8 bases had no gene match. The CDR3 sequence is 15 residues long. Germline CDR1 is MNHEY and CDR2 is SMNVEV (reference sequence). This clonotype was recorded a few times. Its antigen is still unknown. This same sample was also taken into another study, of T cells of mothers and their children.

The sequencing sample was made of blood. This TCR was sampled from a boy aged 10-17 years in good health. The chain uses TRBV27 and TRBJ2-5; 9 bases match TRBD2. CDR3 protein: CASSFSGRIPKTQYF. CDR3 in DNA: TGTGCCAGCAGTTTCAGCGGGAGGATCCCAAAGACCCAGTACTTC.